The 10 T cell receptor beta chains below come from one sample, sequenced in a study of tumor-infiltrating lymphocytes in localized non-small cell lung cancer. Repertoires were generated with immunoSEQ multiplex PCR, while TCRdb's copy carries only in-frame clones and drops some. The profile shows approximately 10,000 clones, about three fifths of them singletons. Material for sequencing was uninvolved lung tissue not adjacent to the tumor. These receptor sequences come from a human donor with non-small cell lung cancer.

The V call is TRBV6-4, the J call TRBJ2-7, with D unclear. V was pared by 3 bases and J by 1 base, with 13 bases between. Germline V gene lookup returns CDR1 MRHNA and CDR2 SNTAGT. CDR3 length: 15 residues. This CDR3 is CASSEVGLRSYEQYF. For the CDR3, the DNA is TGTGCCAGCAGTGAGGTAGGCCTGCGGTCCTACGAGCAGTACTTC.

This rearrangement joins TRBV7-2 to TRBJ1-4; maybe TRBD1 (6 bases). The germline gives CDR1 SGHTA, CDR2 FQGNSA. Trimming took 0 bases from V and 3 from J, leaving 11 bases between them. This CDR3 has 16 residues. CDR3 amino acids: CASSLATGQPNEKLFF. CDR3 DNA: TGTGCCAGCAGCTTAGCGACTGGACAGCCTAATGAAAAACTGTTTTTT.

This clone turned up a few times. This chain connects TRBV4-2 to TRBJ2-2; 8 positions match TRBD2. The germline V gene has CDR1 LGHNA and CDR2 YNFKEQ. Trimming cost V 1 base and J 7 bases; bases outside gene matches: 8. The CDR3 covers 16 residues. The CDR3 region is CASSQGVGTRGGELFF. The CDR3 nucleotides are TGTGCCAGCAGCCAAGGTGTAGGGACTAGAGGCGGGGAGCTGTTTTTT.

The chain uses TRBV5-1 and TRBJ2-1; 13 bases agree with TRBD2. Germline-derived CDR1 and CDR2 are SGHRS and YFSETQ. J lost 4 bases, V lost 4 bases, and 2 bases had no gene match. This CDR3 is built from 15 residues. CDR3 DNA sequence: TGCGCCAGCAGCCGGACTAGCGGGGGTTACAATGAGCAGTTCTTC. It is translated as CASSRTSGGYNEQFF.

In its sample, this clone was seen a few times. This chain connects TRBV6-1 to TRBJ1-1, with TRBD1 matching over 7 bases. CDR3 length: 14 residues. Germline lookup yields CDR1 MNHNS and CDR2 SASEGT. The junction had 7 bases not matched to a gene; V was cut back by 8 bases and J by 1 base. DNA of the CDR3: TGTGCCAGCGGGCGGCAGGGGGGGAACACTGAAGCTTTCTTT. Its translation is CASGRQGGNTEAFF.

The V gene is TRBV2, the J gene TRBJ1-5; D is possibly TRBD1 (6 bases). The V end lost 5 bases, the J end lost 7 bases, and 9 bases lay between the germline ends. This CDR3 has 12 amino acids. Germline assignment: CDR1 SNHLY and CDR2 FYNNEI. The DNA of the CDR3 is TGTGCCAGCAGTCGGAGGGGGCAGCCCCAGCATTTT. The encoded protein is CASSRRGQPQHF.

In DNA, the CDR3 is TGTGCCAGCAGCGTGACCGGCGGGGGCTACACCTTC. Its translation: CASSVTGGGYTF. The V gene is TRBV7-2, the J gene TRBJ1-2, with D hard to call. Per the germline V gene, CDR1 is SGHTA and CDR2 is FQGNSA. V was cut by 5 bases and J by 8 bases, with 12 bases left in between. The CDR3 length is 12 residues. The whole variable domain, remainder taken from reference TRBV7-2 and TRBJ1-2, is GAGVSQSPSNKVTEKGKDVELRCDPISGHTALYWYRQSLGQGLEFLIYFQGNSAPDKSGLPSDRFSAERTGGSVSTLTIQRTQQEDSAVYLCASSVTGGGYTFGSGTRLTVV.

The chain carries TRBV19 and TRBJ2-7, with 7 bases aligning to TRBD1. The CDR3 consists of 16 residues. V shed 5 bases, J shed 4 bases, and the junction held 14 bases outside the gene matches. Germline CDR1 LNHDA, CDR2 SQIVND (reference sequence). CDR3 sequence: CASSGGAPGQRYEQYF. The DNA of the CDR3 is TGTGCCAGTAGTGGAGGAGCCCCGGGACAGAGATACGAGCAGTACTTC.

The CDR3 is CASSLIRTGGIFSEAFF. The CDR3 coding sequence is TGTGCCAGCAGTCTAATTCGGACAGGGGGCATTTTCTCTGAAGCTTTCTTT. The rearrangement links TRBV28 to TRBJ1-1, with 11 bases that match TRBD1. V was clipped by 5 bases and J by 6 bases; unmatched bases: 14. There are 17 residues in the CDR3. Germline CDR1 MDHEN, CDR2 SYDVKM. Supplemented by reference TRBV28 and TRBJ1-1, the full variable domain reads DVKVTQSSRYLVKRTGEKVFLECVQDMDHENMFWYRQDPGLGLRLIYFSYDVKMKEKGDIPEGYSVSREKKERFSLILESASTNQTSMYLCASSLIRTGGIFSEAFFGQGTRLTVV.

The CDR3 loop reads CASSLQGFGELFF. DNA of the CDR3: TGCGCCAGCAGCCTACAGGGCTTCGGGGAGCTGTTTTTT. This chain links TRBV5-1 with TRBJ2-2, with D possibly matching TRBD1 (6 bases). The CDR3 contains 13 residues. V was clipped by 4 bases and J by 7 bases, with 11 bases between them. The germline V gene encodes CDR1 SGHRS and CDR2 YFSETQ.